This entry describes one T cell receptor beta chain. Antigen specificity is unknown. This entry comes from a study of T cell responses to AZD1222 COVID-19 vaccine. Study findings and constraints: Recipients of two AZD1222 doses showed rising Spike-specific TCR breadth and depth.

Between the trimmed V and J ends, which lost 3 bases and 2 bases, there was a span of 8 bases. The CDR3 is 13 amino acids. Germline V gene sequence: CDR1 DFQATT, CDR2 SNEGSKA (reference sequence). Assay used: immunoSEQ multiplex PCR; TCRdb lists only in-frame clones, some missing. The sample lists roughly 120,000 clones, approximately 88% occurring once. The input for sequencing was peripheral blood, taken on day 0 of AZD1222 vaccination. The rearrangement links TRBV20-1 to TRBJ2-1, with unresolved D. The sequence was collected from an adult in good health. CDR3 bases: TGCAGTGCTAGTCTGGTGGCCTACAATGAGCAGTTCTTC. Its protein is CSASLVAYNEQFF.